What follows are 8 T cell receptor beta chains derived from one specimen sequenced in a study of prognosis after radiotherapy for stage I lung cancer. CDR3 of TCR beta was amplified from genomic DNA via a two-round multiplex PCR. Round one of PCR was performed, and it used primers specific to each TRBV and TRBJ gene. Each CDR3 protein gets one entry after TCRdb re-called the multiplex PCR reads with MiXCR. Found here are more than 30,000 distinct CDR3 sequences, approximately 30% of them singletons; the top ten hold roughly a third. Sequencing was performed on PBMCs, taken before or after stereotactic body radiation therapy (not recorded which). The receptors were gathered from a donor older than 45 with non-small cell lung cancer.

This clonotype was recorded at least ten times. This chain connects TRBV7-8 to TRBJ2-2; 12 bases are a match to TRBD2. Germline V CDR1 and CDR2: SGHVS, FQNEAQ. The V and J ends lost 1 base and 4 bases, in that order; junction bases with no gene match: 7. This CDR3 has 18 amino acids. The CDR3 sequence is CASSLGLAGGPGTGELFF. The CDR3 nucleotides read TGTGCCAGCAGCTTAGGCCTAGCGGGAGGGCCGGGCACCGGGGAGCTGTTTTTT.

This clonotype was counted ten times or more. The CDR3 spells CASGGSWNQPQHF. The CDR3 DNA is TGTGCCAGTGGGGGGAGTTGGAATCAGCCCCAGCATTTT. The chain has TRBV6-1 and TRBJ1-5; possible D gene TRBD1, 5 bases. Germline V gene lookup returns CDR1 MNHNS and CDR2 SASEGT. CDR3 size: 13 residues. Trimming cost V 9 bases and J 4 bases, with 13 bases left between them.

This clonotype was seen ten or more times. The DNA of the CDR3 is TGCGCCAGCAGCTTGGCCTTCAGCGGGGCTTTAGATACGCAGTATTTT. It is translated as CASSLAFSGALDTQYF. This chain links TRBV5-1 with TRBJ2-3; 7 bases map to TRBD2. This CDR3 has 16 residues. The germline V gene has CDR1 SGHRS and CDR2 YFSETQ. Trimming at V came to 0 bases and at J to 5 bases, leaving 9 bases not matched to a gene.

This clonotype has at least ten counts. The chain joins TRBV2 to TRBJ1-2, with a possible D match to TRBD1 (6 bases). CDR1 and CDR2 (germline): SNHLY, FYNNEI. The V and J ends lost 1 base and 5 bases respectively, with 8 bases between them. This CDR3 spans 13 amino acids. The CDR3 DNA reads as TGTGCCAGCAGTGAAGGCAGGGGATATGGCTACACCTTC. Its protein is CASSEGRGYGYTF.

At least ten counts were recorded for this clonotype. J is TRBJ1-1 and V is TRBV5-1, with D unresolved. The CDR3 runs 13 residues. CDR1 is SGHRS, CDR2 YFSETQ, per germline. V dropped 1 base and J dropped 1 base, with 5 bases sitting between them. CDR3 sequence (DNA): TGCGCCAGCAGCTTGACAACGAACACTGAAGCTTTCTTT. Translated, it gives CASSLTTNTEAFF.

This clonotype was seen many times. J is TRBJ2-3 and V is TRBV28; 10 bases are shared with TRBD1. J lost 2 bases, V lost 6 bases, and 11 bases had no gene match. Looked up from germline, CDR1 is MDHEN and CDR2 is SYDVKM. The CDR3 covers 17 residues. Here the CDR3 reads CASRYRDRGYYTDTQYF. The CDR3 DNA reads as TGTGCCAGCAGGTACCGGGACAGGGGATACTACACAGATACGCAGTATTTT.

The sample holds many counts of this clonotype. The V gene is TRBV28, the J gene TRBJ1-6; 7 bases match TRBD1. CDR1 and CDR2 from the germline V gene are MDHEN and SYDVKM. The V gene end was trimmed by 7 bases and the J gene end by 8 bases; junction bases not matched to a gene: 2. This CDR3 is built from 12 residues. CDR3 sequence reads: CASKTGDSPLHF. DNA of the CDR3: TGTGCCAGCAAAACAGGGGATTCACCCCTCCACTTT.

For this clonotype: One end of the junction fails to match germline, which may point to a read error. The rearrangement joins TRBV4-2 to TRBJ2-5; 8 nucleotides match TRBD1. Per the germline V gene, CDR1 is LGHNA and CDR2 is YNFKEQ. This CDR3 comprises 18 residues. CDR3 residues: CASSKDTYDRGHQETQYF. Here the CDR3 DNA reads TGTGCCAGCAGCAAAGACACCTACGACAGGGGACACCAAGAGACCCAGTACTTC.